These 3 T cell receptor beta chains originate from one sample sequenced in a study of blood T cell repertoires in COVID-19. Sequencing was performed with immunoSEQ multiplex PCR; in TCRdb, only in-frame clones are kept and a portion is missing. The profile covers some 530,000 clones, with approximately 91% appearing a single time and 8% to 9.5% taken by the ten largest. Source material: PBMCs or T cells enriched from blood (not recorded which). The receptors derive from a woman aged 55-69 years who had recovered from COVID-19.

This clone showed up just once. The chain combines TRBV5-1 with TRBJ2-3; TRBD2 matches 7 bases. J gave up 0 bases and V 1 base, and 2 bases lay outside the gene matches. This CDR3 region has 15 residues. Germline V CDR1 and CDR2: SGHRS, YFSETQ. The CDR3 bases are TGCGCCAGCAGCTTGTCCGGGGGGAGCACAGATACGCAGTATTTT. Its translation is CASSLSGGSTDTQYF.

V is TRBV11-2 and J is TRBJ2-4; D is ambiguous. The CDR3 has 15 amino acids. Germline CDR1 SGHAT, CDR2 FQNNGV. Trimming left V 1 base short and J 0 bases short, with 7 bases between. DNA for the CDR3: TGTGCCAGCAGCTTAGGGGCCGTAGCCAAAAACATTCAGTACTTC. This gives the protein CASSLGAVAKNIQYF.

V is TRBV18 and J is TRBJ1-6; D unresolved. The germline gives CDR1 KGHSH, CDR2 LQKENI. The CDR3 spans 14 residues. The germline V and J ends were trimmed by 4 bases and 12 bases, with 16 bases remaining between them. CDR3 protein: CASSRVAEREPLHF. Written as DNA, the CDR3 is TGTGCCAGCTCACGGGTCGCGGAGAGGGAACCCCTCCACTTT.